Given below is one TCR beta chain in context. The CDR3 sequence is 14 residues long. V dropped 0 bases and J dropped 5 bases, with 11 bases sitting between them. The V gene's germline CDR1 is SGHRS and CDR2 YFSETQ. This sample is drawn from a study of neurological immune-mediated disorders. TCRdb re-derived calls from the 5' RACE reads in MiXCR, one entry per CDR3 protein. The sample lists around 55,000 distinct CDR3 sequences; more than 3% were seen once. The sequence was obtained from a woman in her 40s with multiple sclerosis. V gene TRBV5-1 combines with J gene TRBJ2-5; D is ambiguous. Specimen: CD4+ T cells from blood. CDR3 region: CASSLVGGRETQYF. CDR3 coding DNA: TGCGCCAGCAGCTTGGTGGGCGGCAGGGAGACCCAGTACTTC.